The 24 T cell receptor beta chains below were found in one sample sequenced in a study of blood T cell repertoires in COVID-19. Profiled with immunoSEQ multiplex PCR; TCRdb holds only in-frame clones, not every one. The sample consists of about 99,000 clones, about four fifths of them appearing once. The source material was peripheral blood. The source is a man in his sixties with acute or convalescent COVID-19.

The chain employs TRBV30 and TRBJ1-4; 7 nucleotides match TRBD1. The length of the CDR3 is 15 residues. Germline-derived CDR1 and CDR2 are GTSNPN and SVGIG (reference sequence). V lost 2 bases and J lost 5; bases outside the gene matches: 8. CDR3 amino acids: CAWSPTGQTNEKLFF. The CDR3 region has the DNA TGTGCCTGGAGTCCTACGGGACAGACGAATGAAAAACTGTTTTTT.

The chain links TRBV7-2 to TRBJ1-1; D may be TRBD1 (5 bases). Germline assignment: CDR1 SGHTA and CDR2 FQGNSA. Deletions cut 3 bases from V and 6 bases from J, with 11 bases between. This CDR3 region has 13 residues. The CDR3 here is CASSFLQVPEAFF. CDR3 in DNA: TGTGCCAGCAGCTTCCTACAGGTCCCTGAAGCTTTCTTT. The entire variable domain, with the rest obtained from reference TRBV7-2 and TRBJ1-1, is as follows: GAGVSQSPSNKVTEKGKDVELRCDPISGHTALYWYRQSLGQGLEFLIYFQGNSAPDKSGLPSDRFSAERTGGSVSTLTIQRTQQEDSAVYLCASSFLQVPEAFFGQGTRLTVV.

V is TRBV3-1 (or the pseudogene TRBV3-2) and J is TRBJ1-5; D may be TRBD1 (6 bases). The length of the CDR3 is 15 residues. V lost 3 bases and J lost 4, with 13 bases in between. Per germline, CDR1 LGHDT and CDR2 YNNKEL (reference sequence). CDR3 sequence reads: CASSQRGQRNQPQHF. The DNA of the CDR3 is TGTGCCAGCAGCCAGCGCGGACAGCGGAATCAGCCCCAGCATTTT.

This sequence joins TRBV5-1 and TRBJ2-3; 8 bases align to TRBD2. This CDR3 has 14 residues. Germline V gene data show CDR1 as SGHRS and CDR2 as YFSETQ. The trim removed 4 bases at V and 4 bases at J, leaving 5 bases unmatched. The CDR3 DNA is TGCGCCAGCAGCCGGAGCGGGAGAGCAGATACGCAGTATTTT. It translates to CASSRSGRADTQYF.

The genes are TRBV5-1 and TRBJ2-1; 9 bases match TRBD2. The CDR3 length is 16 residues. V was pared by 8 bases and J by 0 bases, with 9 bases of the junction left unmatched. The germline V gene has CDR1 SGHRS and CDR2 YFSETQ. The CDR3 nucleotides are TGCGCCAGTACGAGACTAGCGGAAAGCTCCTACAATGAGCAGTTCTTC. This translates into CASTRLAESSYNEQFF.

The chain couples TRBV24-1 to TRBJ2-3; D not resolved. Germline CDR1 and CDR2: KGHDR and SFDVKD. This CDR3 has 17 residues. Trimming cost V 1 base and J 2 bases, with 15 bases left between them. The CDR3 nucleotides read TGTGCCACCAGTGATTTCTTTCGCGGCCTTGACACAGATACGCAGTATTTT. Amino acids: CATSDFFRGLDTDTQYF.

This chain's CDR3 is CASSRPSGIIGELFF. The CDR3, as DNA: TGTGCCAGCAGTCGCCCTAGCGGGATTATCGGGGAGCTGTTTTTT. The chain has TRBV27 and TRBJ2-2, with 9 nucleotides matching TRBD2. The CDR3 spans 15 residues. Per the germline V gene, CDR1 is MNHEY and CDR2 is SMNVEV (reference sequence). Unmatched junction bases numbered 8, after V lost 5 bases and J lost 7 bases.

The chain couples TRBV11-3 to TRBJ1-2; the D gene is possibly TRBD1 (6 bases). Germline CDR1 and CDR2: SGHNT and YENEEA. The CDR3 consists of 15 residues. V was cut by 3 bases and J by 8 bases, with 19 bases left in between. The CDR3 DNA reads as TGTGCCAGCAGCTTTGAGAGGGGGGGCAATAGAGGCTACACCTTC. Encoded protein: CASSFERGGNRGYTF.

The chain uses TRBV5-1 and TRBJ2-1; 9 nucleotides match TRBD2. Trimming cost V 6 bases and J 7 bases; bases outside gene matches: 8. Germline-derived CDR1 and CDR2 are SGHRS and YFSETQ. This CDR3 has 14 residues. The CDR3 region has the DNA TGCGCCAGCACCGGAGTAGCGGGAGATAATGAGCAGTTCTTC. Translated, it gives CASTGVAGDNEQFF.

V is TRBV5-1 and J is TRBJ2-7; D unresolved. The CDR3 totals 14 residues. V shed 0 bases and J shed 3 bases, with 10 bases lying between them. The V gene's germline CDR1 is SGHRS and CDR2 YFSETQ. The CDR3 reads CASSLDRNVYEQYF. The CDR3 nucleotides read TGCGCCAGCAGCTTGGACAGAAATGTCTACGAGCAGTACTTC. Filled out from reference TRBV5-1 and TRBJ2-7, the complete variable domain reads KAGVTQTPRYLIKTRGQQVTLSCSPISGHRSVSWYQQTPGQGLQFLFEYFSETQRNKGNFPGRFSGRQFSNSRSEMNVSTLELGDSALYLCASSLDRNVYEQYFGPGTRLTVT.

For the CDR3, the DNA is TGCGCCAGCAGTGCCCGACTAGCAACAGATACGCAGTATTTT. Translation: CASSARLATDTQYF. This chain connects TRBV10-2 to TRBJ2-3, with 7 bases fitting TRBD2. The CDR3 is made up of 14 amino acids. V shed 4 bases, J shed 3 bases, and the junction held 4 bases outside the gene matches. The germline V gene encodes CDR1 WSHSY and CDR2 SAAADI.

The chain couples TRBV28 to TRBJ2-7; 14 bases align to TRBD2. The germline CDR1 and CDR2 sequences are MDHEN and SYDVKM. Germline trimming cut 7 bases from V and 3 bases from J; bases unmatched to any gene: 5. The CDR3 spans 15 residues. The CDR3 here is CASTYGTSGSYEQYF. The CDR3 region has the DNA TGTGCCAGCACCTACGGGACTAGCGGGAGCTACGAGCAGTACTTC.

The V and J genes are TRBV9 and TRBJ1-2, with D perhaps TRBD1 (5 bases). The length of the CDR3 is 13 residues. Between the trimmed V and J ends, which lost 2 bases and 2 bases, there was a span of 7 bases. CDR1 SGDLS and CDR2 YYNGEE come from the germline V gene. CDR3 nucleotide sequence: TGTGCCAGCAGCGTGGACATGAACTATGGCTACACCTTC. This translates into CASSVDMNYGYTF.

The V gene is TRBV11-2, the J gene TRBJ1-1, with 9 positions matching TRBD1. In germline, CDR1 is SGHAT, CDR2 FQNNGV. The J segment lost 3 bases and the V segment lost 5 bases, leaving 7 bases of the junction unmatched. This CDR3 has 15 amino acids. CDR3 nucleotide sequence: TGTGCCAGCAGCAAGAGGACAGGGGTGGACACTGAAGCTTTCTTT. Its protein is CASSKRTGVDTEAFF.

The rearrangement uses TRBV28 and TRBJ1-1, with D tentatively TRBD1 (5 bases). Germline CDR1 and CDR2: MDHEN and SYDVKM. The germline V and J ends were trimmed by 7 bases and 10 bases, with 16 bases remaining between them. The CDR3 sequence is 12 residues long. CDR3 sequence reads: CASTEGIRGAFF. The CDR3 bases are TGTGCCAGCACGGAGGGGATTAGAGGAGCTTTCTTT.

The genes are TRBV30 and TRBJ1-1, with D hard to call. Germline values: CDR1 GTSNPN, CDR2 SVGIG (reference sequence). V lost 4 bases and J 0 bases, leaving 9 bases between the germline ends. This CDR3 is built from 13 residues. The CDR3 DNA is TGTGCCTGGAAAGAGCTCGTGAACACTGAAGCTTTCTTT. It yields the protein CAWKELVNTEAFF. Looking up the rest from reference TRBV30 and TRBJ1-1 gives the full variable domain: SQTIHQWPATLVQPVGSPLSLECTVEGTSNPNLYWYRQAAGRGLQLLFYSVGIGQISSEVPQNLSASRPQDRQFILSSKKLLLSDSGFYLCAWKELVNTEAFFGQGTRLTVV.

V and J are TRBV28 and TRBJ2-7, with 9 bases that match TRBD1. The length of the CDR3 is 14 residues. Trimming took 6 bases from V and 4 from J; bases not matched to a gene: 7. Per the germline V gene, CDR1 is MDHEN and CDR2 is SYDVKM. The CDR3 loop is CASSTGTGIYEQYF. Written as DNA, the CDR3 is TGTGCCAGCAGCACCGGGACAGGGATTTACGAGCAGTACTTC.

The chain links TRBV5-6 to TRBJ1-1; D is ambiguous. V was shortened by 0 bases and J by 8 bases, with 14 bases between the two germline ends. CDR1 is SGHDT, CDR2 YYEEEE, per germline. The CDR3 covers 14 residues. CDR3 loop: CASSLAAMDLEAFF. For the CDR3, the DNA is TGTGCCAGCAGCTTGGCCGCGATGGACTTAGAAGCTTTCTTT.

V is TRBV2 and J is TRBJ2-5; D perhaps matches TRBD1 (5 bases). V lost 5 bases and J 4 bases, leaving 14 bases between the germline ends. Germline V gene data show CDR1 as SNHLY and CDR2 as FYNNEI. The CDR3 is 14 residues long. The CDR3 is CASSWGAMTETQYF. The CDR3 region has the DNA TGTGCCAGCAGTTGGGGCGCGATGACAGAGACCCAGTACTTC.

The rearrangement uses TRBV28 and TRBJ2-3; TRBD2 agrees at 8 bases. The CDR3 totals 13 residues. Germline CDR1 reads MDHEN; CDR2 reads SYDVKM. Unmatched junction bases numbered 3, after V lost 5 bases and J lost 5 bases. The CDR3 reads CASSTSGRDTQYF. The CDR3 nucleotides read TGTGCCAGCAGTACAAGCGGGAGAGATACGCAGTATTTT.

The chain couples TRBV5-1 to TRBJ1-3; D not resolved. The germline CDR1 and CDR2 sequences are SGHRS and YFSETQ. Trimming cost V 4 bases and J 0 bases, with 8 bases left between them. The CDR3 is 14 amino acids. CDR3 nucleotide sequence: TGCGCCAGCAGCCCGGGTCTCTCTGGAAACACCATATATTTT. Encoded protein: CASSPGLSGNTIYF.

The chain joins TRBV24-1 to TRBJ1-5; 7 nucleotides agree with TRBD1. The V gene end was trimmed by 3 bases and the J gene end by 5 bases; junction bases not matched to a gene: 12. The CDR3 totals 17 residues. Germline CDR1 is KGHDR and CDR2 is SFDVKD. The CDR3 region has the DNA TGTGCCACCAGTGATCGTGGTACAGGGGCGGTGGATCAGCCCCAGCATTTT. Translating it yields CATSDRGTGAVDQPQHF.

The rearrangement joins TRBV21-1 to TRBJ2-7; the D call TRBD1 from the table was never checked on the DNA. TRBV21-1 has pseudogene status. The CDR3 is 13 residues long. For the CDR3, the DNA is TGTGCCAGCTTCAGGGGAGATGGCTACGAGCAGTACGTC. It encodes CASFRGDGYEQYV.

The chain has TRBV15 and TRBJ1-5; TRBD1 aligns across 7 bases. In germline, CDR1 is LNHNV, CDR2 YYDKDF (reference sequence). V was pared by 0 bases and J by 3 bases, with 5 bases of the junction left unmatched. This CDR3 is 16 amino acids long. The DNA of the CDR3 is TGTGCCACCAGCAGAGATAAGGGGGCGAACAATCAGCCCCAGCATTTT. Encoded protein: CATSRDKGANNQPQHF.